The sequence of this T cell receptor beta chain was determined in a study of cytomegalovirus exposure and HLA in healthy donors. The PCR employed 60 Vbeta primers together with 13 Jbeta primers. Profiling relied on immunoSEQ multiplex PCR, and the TCRdb table lists in-frame clones only, not all of them. The table includes roughly 150,000 clones, 68% detected once. Study-level results: Reports credit the classifier with highly specific, highly sensitive diagnosis of cytomegalovirus status. Owing to their indistinguishability, certain V segments, notably TRBV6-2 and TRBV6-3, were excluded.

For this clone: What it binds is unknown.

Germline V CDR1 and CDR2: SGHRS, YFSETQ. This CDR3 comprises 14 residues. The V segment lost 3 bases and the J segment 5 bases; nucleotides outside the gene matches: 4. The V and J genes are TRBV5-1 and TRBJ2-2, with 7 bases matching TRBD1. Sequenced sample: PBMCs. The sequence was obtained from a young man in good health and CMV-seropositive. The CDR3 loop reads CASSSIQGTGELFF. The CDR3 DNA follows: TGCGCCAGCAGCTCAATACAGGGGACCGGGGAGCTGTTTTTT.